The present entry profiles one T cell receptor (beta chain) with its context. Its specificity is unknown. The germline gives CDR1 PRHDT, CDR2 FYEKMQ (reference sequence). This CDR3 comprises 13 residues. V was cut by 1 base and J by 7 bases, with 8 bases left in between. Here immunoSEQ multiplex PCR was the method, and the copy in TCRdb shows in-frame clones only, minus some. The repertoire holds 160,000 or so clones, with around nine tenths as singletons. The sample is drawn from a study of T cell responses to AZD1222 COVID-19 vaccine. Study results and limitations: The study sampled repertoires only after the peak T cell response.

Analysis merged second doses at about 4 or about 12 weeks. The receptor comes from an adult who received the AZD1222 COVID-19 vaccine. The sample was peripheral blood, taken 28 days after the second AZD1222 dose. The gene calls are TRBV13 and TRBJ2-1, with D hard to call. The chain's CDR3 is CASSLVPVNEQFF. In nucleotides, the CDR3 is TGTGCCAGCAGCTTAGTCCCGGTTAATGAGCAGTTCTTC.